This T cell receptor beta chain derives from a study of shared clonotypes between healthy human individuals. Overall study results and limits: On the whole, naive subsets had larger estimated richness than memory subsets had. Blood alone was sampled, and tissue repertoires likely differ.

Note on this clone: Its target is not known.

Germline V gives CDR1 SNHLY, CDR2 FYNNEI. V gave up 7 bases and J gave up 1 base; unmatched junction bases: 17. The CDR3 is 18 residues long. Caucasian adults residing in Nashville, Tennessee made up all the donors. The protocol was immunoSEQ multiplex PCR, while the TCRdb copy is restricted to in-frame clones and leaves out a portion. Counted here are around 750,000 clones, approximately 79% occurring once; the ten biggest clones make up 1.5% to 2%. Sequencing was performed on memory CD4+ T cells sorted from blood. Subset meaning: CD45RA-negative fraction. This TCR was sampled from a woman in her thirties in good health. The chain is built from TRBV2 and TRBJ1-1, with 8 bases matching TRBD1. For the CDR3, the DNA is TGTGCCAGCAAGTATATTAGTTGGTTAGACAGGGGGAACACTGAAGCTTTCTTT. This gives the protein CASKYISWLDRGNTEAFF.